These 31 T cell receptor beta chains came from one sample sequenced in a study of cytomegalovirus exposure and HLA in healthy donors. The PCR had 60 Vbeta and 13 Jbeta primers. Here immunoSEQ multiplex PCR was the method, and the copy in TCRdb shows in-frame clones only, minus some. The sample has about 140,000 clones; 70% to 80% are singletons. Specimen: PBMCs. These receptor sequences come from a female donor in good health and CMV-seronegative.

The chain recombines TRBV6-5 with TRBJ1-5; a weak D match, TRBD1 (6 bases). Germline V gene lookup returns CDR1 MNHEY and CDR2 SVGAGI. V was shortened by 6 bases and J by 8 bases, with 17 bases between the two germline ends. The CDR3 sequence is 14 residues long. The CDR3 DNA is TGTGCCAGCAGCCTCAGGACAGCGACGGAGCCCCAGCATTTT. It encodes CASSLRTATEPQHF.

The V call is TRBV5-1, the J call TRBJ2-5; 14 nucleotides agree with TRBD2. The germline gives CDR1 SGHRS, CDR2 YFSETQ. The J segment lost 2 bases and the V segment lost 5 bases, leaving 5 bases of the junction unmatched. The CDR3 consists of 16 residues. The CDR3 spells CASSPGLAGGQETQYF. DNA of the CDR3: TGCGCCAGCAGTCCAGGACTAGCGGGAGGACAAGAGACCCAGTACTTC.

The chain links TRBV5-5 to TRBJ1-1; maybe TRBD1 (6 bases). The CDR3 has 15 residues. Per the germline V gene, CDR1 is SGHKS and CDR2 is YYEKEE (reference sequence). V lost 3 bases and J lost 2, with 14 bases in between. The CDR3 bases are TGTGCCAGCAGCTCGGCCGGGACAAGAAACACTGAAGCTTTCTTT. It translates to CASSSAGTRNTEAFF.

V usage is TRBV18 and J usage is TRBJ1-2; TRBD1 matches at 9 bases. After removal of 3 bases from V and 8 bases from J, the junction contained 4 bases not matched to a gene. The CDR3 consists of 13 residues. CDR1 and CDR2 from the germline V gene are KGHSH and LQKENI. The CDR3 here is CASSPRGQGGYTF. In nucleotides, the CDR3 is TGTGCCAGCTCACCGAGGGGACAGGGAGGCTACACCTTC.

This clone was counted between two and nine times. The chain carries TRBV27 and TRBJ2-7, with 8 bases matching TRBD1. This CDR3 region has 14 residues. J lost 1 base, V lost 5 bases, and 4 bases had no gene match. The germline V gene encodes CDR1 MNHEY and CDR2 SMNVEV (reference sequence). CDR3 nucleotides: TGTGCCAGCAGTGGGACAGGAGAATCCTACGAGCAGTACTTC. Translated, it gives CASSGTGESYEQYF.

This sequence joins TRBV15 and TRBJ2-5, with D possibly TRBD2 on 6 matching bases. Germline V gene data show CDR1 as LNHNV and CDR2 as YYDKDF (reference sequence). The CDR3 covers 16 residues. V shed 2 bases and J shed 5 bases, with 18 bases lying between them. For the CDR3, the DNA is TGTGCCACCAGCAGAAACGGCGGAGGGAGTTATGAGACCCAGTACTTC. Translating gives CATSRNGGGSYETQYF.

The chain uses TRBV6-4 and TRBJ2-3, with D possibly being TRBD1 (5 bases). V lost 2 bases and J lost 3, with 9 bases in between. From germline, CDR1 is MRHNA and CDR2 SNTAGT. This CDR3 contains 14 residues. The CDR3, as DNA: TGTGCCAGCAGTGACAGGGGTTTGACAGATACGCAGTATTTT. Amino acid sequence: CASSDRGLTDTQYF.

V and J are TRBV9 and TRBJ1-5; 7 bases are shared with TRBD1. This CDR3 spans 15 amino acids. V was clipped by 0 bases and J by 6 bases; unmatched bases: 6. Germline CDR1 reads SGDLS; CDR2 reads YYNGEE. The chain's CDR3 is CASSVGSGDSQPQHF. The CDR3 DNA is TGTGCCAGCAGCGTAGGATCGGGGGACAGTCAGCCCCAGCATTTT.

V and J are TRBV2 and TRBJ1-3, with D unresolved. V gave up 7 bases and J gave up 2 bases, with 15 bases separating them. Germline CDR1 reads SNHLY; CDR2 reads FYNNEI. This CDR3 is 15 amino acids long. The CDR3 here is CASKLRVAPGNTIYF. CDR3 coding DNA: TGTGCCAGCAAATTACGGGTCGCCCCTGGAAACACCATATATTTT.

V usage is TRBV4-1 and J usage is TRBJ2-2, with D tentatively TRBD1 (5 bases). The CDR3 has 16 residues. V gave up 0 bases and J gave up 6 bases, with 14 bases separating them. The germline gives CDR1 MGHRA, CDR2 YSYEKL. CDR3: CASSQEIFVGAGELFF. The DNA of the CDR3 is TGCGCCAGCAGCCAAGAAATTTTTGTAGGGGCCGGGGAGCTGTTTTTT.

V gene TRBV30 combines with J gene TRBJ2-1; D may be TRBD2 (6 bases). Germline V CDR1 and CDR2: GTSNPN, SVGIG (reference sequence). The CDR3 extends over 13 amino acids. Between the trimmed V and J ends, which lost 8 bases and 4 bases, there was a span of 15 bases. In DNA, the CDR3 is TGTGCCGGAGGGACTCACATATACAATGAGCAGTTCTTC. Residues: CAGGTHIYNEQFF.

CDR3 in amino acids: CASSTKNMNTEAFF. The CDR3 bases are TGTGCCAGTAGCACAAAGAACATGAACACTGAAGCTTTCTTT. The rearrangement links TRBV19 to TRBJ1-1; D is unclear. The CDR3 is 14 residues long. Trimming cost V 6 bases and J 0 bases, with 11 bases left between them. Germline CDR1 reads LNHDA; CDR2 reads SQIVND (reference sequence). Full variable domain (outside the CDR3, taken from reference TRBV19 and TRBJ1-1): DGGITQSPKYLFRKEGQNVTLSCEQNLNHDAMYWYRQDPGQGLRLIYYSQIVNDFQKGDIAEGYSVSREKKESFPLTVTSAQKNPTAFYLCASSTKNMNTEAFFGQGTRLTVV.

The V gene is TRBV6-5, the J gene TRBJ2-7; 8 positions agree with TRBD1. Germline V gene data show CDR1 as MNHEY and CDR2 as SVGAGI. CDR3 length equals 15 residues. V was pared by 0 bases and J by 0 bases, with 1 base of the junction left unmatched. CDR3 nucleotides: TGTGCCAGCAGTTACTCGGGACAGGACTCCTACGAGCAGTACTTC. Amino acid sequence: CASSYSGQDSYEQYF.

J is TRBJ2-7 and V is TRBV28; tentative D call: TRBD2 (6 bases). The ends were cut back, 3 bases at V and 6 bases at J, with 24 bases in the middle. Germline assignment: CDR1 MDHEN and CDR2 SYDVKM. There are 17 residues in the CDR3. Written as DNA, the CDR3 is TGTGCCAGCAGTTTGGTGATGGTCGGAGGGGCCTTGGGCGAGCAGTACTTC. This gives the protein CASSLVMVGGALGEQYF.

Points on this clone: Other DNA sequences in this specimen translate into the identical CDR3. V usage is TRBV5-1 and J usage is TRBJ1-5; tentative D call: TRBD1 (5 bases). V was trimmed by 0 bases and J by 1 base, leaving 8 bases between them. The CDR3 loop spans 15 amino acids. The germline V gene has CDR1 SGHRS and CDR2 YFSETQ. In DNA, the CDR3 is TGCGCCAGCAGCTTGGGGCAGGGAAGCAATCAGCCCCAGCATTTT. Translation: CASSLGQGSNQPQHF.

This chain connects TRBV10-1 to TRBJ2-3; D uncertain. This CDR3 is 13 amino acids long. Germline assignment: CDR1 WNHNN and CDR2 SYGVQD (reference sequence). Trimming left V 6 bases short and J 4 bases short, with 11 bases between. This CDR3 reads CASSGRPSDTQYF. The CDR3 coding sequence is TGCGCCAGCAGCGGCAGGCCCTCAGATACGCAGTATTTT.

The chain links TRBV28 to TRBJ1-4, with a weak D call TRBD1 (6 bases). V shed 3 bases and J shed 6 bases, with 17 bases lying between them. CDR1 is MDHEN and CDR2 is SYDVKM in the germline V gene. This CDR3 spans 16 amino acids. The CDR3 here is CASSFIWGGHDEKLFF. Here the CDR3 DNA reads TGTGCCAGCAGTTTCATCTGGGGGGGGCACGATGAAAAACTGTTTTTT.

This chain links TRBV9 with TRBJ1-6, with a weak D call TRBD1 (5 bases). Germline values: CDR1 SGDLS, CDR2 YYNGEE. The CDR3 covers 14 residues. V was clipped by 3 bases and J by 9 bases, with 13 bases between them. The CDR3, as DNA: TGTGCCAGCAGCGGGGCGGGGGTCAGTTCACCCCTCCACTTT. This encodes CASSGAGVSSPLHF.

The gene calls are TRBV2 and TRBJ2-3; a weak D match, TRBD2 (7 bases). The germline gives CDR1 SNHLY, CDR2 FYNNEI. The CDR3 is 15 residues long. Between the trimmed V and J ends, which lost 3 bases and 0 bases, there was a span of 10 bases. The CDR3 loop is CASSEGGPSTDTQYF. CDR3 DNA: TGTGCCAGCAGTGAGGGGGGGCCTAGCACAGATACGCAGTATTTT.

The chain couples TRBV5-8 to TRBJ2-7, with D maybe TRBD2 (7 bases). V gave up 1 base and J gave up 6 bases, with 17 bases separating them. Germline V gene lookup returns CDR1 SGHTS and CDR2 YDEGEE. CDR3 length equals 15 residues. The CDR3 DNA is TGTGCCAGCAGCTTGTACATCGGGGGGCAAGGCGAGCAGTACTTC. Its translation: CASSLYIGGQGEQYF.

The CDR3 region has the DNA TGTGCCAGCAGCTCCCAAATTACCCAGTACTTC. It codes for CASSSQITQYF. The chain recombines TRBV11-1 with TRBJ2-5; no firm D call. V lost 4 bases to trimming and J lost 8 bases, with 8 bases between them. The germline gives CDR1 SGHAT, CDR2 FQDESV (reference sequence). The length of the CDR3 is 11 residues. The whole variable domain, filled in from reference TRBV11-1 and TRBJ2-5, reads EAEVAQSPRYKITEKSQAVAFWCDPISGHATLYWYRQILGQGPELLVQFQDESVVDDSQLPKDRFSAERLKGVDSTLKIQPAELGDSAMYLCASSSQITQYFGPGTRLLVL.

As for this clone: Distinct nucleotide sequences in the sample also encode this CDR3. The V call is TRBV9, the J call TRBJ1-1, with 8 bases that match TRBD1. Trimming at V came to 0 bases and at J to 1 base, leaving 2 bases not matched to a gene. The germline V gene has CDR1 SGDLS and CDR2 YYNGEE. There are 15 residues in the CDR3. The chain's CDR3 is CASSVAGGGNTEAFF. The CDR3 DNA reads TGTGCCAGCAGCGTAGCAGGGGGCGGGAACACTGAAGCTTTCTTT. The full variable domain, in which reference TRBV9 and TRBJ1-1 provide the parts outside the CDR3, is DSGVTQTPKHLITATGQRVTLRCSPRSGDLSVYWYQQSLDQGLQFLIQYYNGEERAKGNILERFSAQQFPDLHSELNLSSLELGDSALYFCASSVAGGGNTEAFFGQGTRLTVV.

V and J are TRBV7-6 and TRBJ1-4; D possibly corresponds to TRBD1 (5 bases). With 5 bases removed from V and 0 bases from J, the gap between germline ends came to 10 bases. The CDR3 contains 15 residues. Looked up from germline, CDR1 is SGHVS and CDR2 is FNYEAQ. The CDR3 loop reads CASSPRTPTNEKLFF. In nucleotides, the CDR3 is TGTGCCAGCAGCCCTAGGACACCAACTAATGAAAAACTGTTTTTT.

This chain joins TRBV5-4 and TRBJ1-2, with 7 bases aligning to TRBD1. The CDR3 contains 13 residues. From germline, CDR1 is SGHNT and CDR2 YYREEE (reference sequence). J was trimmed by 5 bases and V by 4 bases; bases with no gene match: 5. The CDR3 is CASSLGTAYGYTF. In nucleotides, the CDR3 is TGTGCCAGCAGCCTCGGGACAGCGTATGGCTACACCTTC.

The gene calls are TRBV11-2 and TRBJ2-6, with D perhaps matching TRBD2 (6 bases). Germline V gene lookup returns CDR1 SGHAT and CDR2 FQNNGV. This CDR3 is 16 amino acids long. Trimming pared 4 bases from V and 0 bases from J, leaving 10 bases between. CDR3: CASSSGLSSGANVLTF. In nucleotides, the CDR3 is TGTGCCAGCAGCTCGGGACTGAGCTCTGGGGCCAACGTCCTGACTTTC.

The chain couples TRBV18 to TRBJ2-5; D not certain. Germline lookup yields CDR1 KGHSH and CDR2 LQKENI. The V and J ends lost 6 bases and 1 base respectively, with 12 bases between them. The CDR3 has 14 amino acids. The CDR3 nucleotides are TGTGCCAGCTCGCTCTCGGGTTCCCAAGAGACCCAGTACTTC. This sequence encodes CASSLSGSQETQYF.

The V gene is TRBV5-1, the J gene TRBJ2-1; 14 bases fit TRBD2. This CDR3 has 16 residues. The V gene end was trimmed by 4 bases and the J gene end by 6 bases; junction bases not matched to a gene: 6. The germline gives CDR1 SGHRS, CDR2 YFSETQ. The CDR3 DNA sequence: TGCGCCAGCAGCACACCGGGACTAGCGGGAGTCAATGAGCAGTTCTTC. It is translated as CASSTPGLAGVNEQFF.

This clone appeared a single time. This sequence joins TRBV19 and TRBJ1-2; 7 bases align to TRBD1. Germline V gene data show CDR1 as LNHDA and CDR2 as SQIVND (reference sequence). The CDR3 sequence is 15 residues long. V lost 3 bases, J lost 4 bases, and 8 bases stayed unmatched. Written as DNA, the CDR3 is TGTGCCAGTAGTATCTTCGGACAGGAAGCCTATGGCTACACCTTC. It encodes CASSIFGQEAYGYTF.

DNA of the CDR3: TGTGCCAGTAGTAGAACAGGGGGCAGTTACGAGCAGTACTTC. Translated, it gives CASSRTGGSYEQYF. The chain couples TRBV19 to TRBJ2-7; 9 nucleotides match TRBD1. This CDR3 contains 14 residues. The germline V gene encodes CDR1 LNHDA and CDR2 SQIVND (reference sequence). After removal of 4 bases from V and 4 bases from J, the junction contained 5 bases not matched to a gene.

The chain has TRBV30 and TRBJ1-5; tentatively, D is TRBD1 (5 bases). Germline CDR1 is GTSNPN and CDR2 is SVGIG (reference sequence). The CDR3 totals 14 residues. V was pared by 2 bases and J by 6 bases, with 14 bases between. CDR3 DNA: TGTGCCTGGAGTTCGTACAGGAAGGCTCAGCCCCAGCATTTT. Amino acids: CAWSSYRKAQPQHF.

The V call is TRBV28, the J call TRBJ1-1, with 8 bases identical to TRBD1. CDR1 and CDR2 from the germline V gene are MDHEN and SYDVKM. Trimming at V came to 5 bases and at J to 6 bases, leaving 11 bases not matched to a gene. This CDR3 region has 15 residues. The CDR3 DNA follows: TGTGCCAGCAGTCAGGACAGGGCCTACTCTTCTGAAGCTTTCTTT. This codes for CASSQDRAYSSEAFF.